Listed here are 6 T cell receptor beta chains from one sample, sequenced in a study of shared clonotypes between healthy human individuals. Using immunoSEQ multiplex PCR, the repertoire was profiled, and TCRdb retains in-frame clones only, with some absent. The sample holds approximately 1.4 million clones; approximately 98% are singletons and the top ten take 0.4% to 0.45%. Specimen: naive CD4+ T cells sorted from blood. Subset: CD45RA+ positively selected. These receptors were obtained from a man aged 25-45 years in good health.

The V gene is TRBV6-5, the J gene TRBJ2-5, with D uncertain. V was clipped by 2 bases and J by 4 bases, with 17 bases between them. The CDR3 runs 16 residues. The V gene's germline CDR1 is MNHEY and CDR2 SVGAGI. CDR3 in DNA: TGTGCCAGCAGTTACGTAACCTTTGGAGCTCCAGAGACCCAGTACTTC. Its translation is CASSYVTFGAPETQYF.

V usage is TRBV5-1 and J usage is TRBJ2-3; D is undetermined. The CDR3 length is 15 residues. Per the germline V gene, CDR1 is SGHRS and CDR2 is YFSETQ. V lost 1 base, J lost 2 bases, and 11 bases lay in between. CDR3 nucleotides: TGCGCCAGCAGCTTGTTGTGGCTTAACACAGATACGCAGTATTTT. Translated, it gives CASSLLWLNTDTQYF.

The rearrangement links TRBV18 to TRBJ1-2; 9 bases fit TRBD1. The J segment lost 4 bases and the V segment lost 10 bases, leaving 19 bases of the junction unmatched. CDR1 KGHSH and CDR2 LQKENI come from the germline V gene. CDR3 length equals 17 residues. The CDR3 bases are TGTGCCACAGGGGAAATACAACAGGGGGCAACCGGCTATGGCTACACCTTC. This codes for CATGEIQQGATGYGYTF. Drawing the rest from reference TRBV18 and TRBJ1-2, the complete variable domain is NAGVMQNPRHLVRRRGQEARLRCSPMKGHSHVYWYRQLPEEGLKFMVYLQKENIIDESGMPKERFSAEFPKEGPSILRIQQVVRGDSAAYFCATGEIQQGATGYGYTFGSGTRLTVV.

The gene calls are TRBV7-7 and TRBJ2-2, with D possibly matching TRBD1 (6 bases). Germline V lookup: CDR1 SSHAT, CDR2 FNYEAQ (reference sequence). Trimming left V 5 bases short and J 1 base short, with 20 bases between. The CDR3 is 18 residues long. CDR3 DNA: TGTGCCAGCAGCCGTAAAAAGAGGGACACAAGGAACACCGGGGAGCTGTTTTTT. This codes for CASSRKKRDTRNTGELFF.

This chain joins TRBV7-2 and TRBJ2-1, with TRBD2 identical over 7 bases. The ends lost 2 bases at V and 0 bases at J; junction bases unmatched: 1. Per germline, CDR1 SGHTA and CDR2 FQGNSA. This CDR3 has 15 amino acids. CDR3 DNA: TGTGCCAGCAGCTTACTAGCGGCCTCCTACAATGAGCAGTTCTTC. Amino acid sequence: CASSLLAASYNEQFF.

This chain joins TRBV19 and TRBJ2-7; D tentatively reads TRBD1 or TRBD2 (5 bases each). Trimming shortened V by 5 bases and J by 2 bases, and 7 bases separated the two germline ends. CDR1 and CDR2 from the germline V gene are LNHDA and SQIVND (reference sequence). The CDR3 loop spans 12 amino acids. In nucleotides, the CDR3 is TGTGCCAGTAGTTTGGGGGCCTACGAGCAGTACTTC. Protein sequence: CASSLGAYEQYF. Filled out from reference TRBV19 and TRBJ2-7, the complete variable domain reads DGGITQSPKYLFRKEGQNVTLSCEQNLNHDAMYWYRQDPGQGLRLIYYSQIVNDFQKGDIAEGYSVSREKKESFPLTVTSAQKNPTAFYLCASSLGAYEQYFGPGTRLTVT.